This TCR beta chain originates from a study of blood T cells in healthy people across ages. This CDR3 is 16 amino acids long. The germline gives CDR1 LGHDT, CDR2 YNNKEL (reference sequence). Trimming stripped 0 bases from V and 0 bases from J, with 11 bases between. On this clonotype: Its matching antigen is unknown.

General study findings and limits: Roughly linearly, TCR beta diversity per million T cells fell as age increased. Naive CD4+ cell counts and diversity both ran higher in long-lived than in aged donors.

Each donor gave ten milliliters of peripheral blood. The total RNA that was extracted per sample amounted to at least 6 micrograms. For the second PCR, which ran for roughly 7 to 11 cycles, a sample-barcoded 5' primer and a J-beta primer mix were used. TCRdb ran MiXCR on the 5' RACE reads and lists one entry per CDR3 protein. This table holds 650,000 to 800,000 distinct CDR3 sequences, around 50% found once. The chain joins TRBV3-1 to TRBJ1-1, with no clear D. What was sequenced was blood. The TCR sequence derives from a woman older than 75 in good health. The CDR3, as DNA: TGTGCCAGCAGCCAAGATCGCAGCAGCTTGAACACTGAAGCTTTCTTT. Its protein is CASSQDRSSLNTEAFF.